The entry that follows covers one TCR beta chain sequence. The data are from a study of shared clonotypes between healthy human individuals. Study information: A couple of women and a few men aged 18 to 49 made up the donors.

Trimming removed 5 bases from V and 4 bases from J, with 5 bases in between. The germline gives CDR1 SGHTA, CDR2 FQGNSA. CDR3 length equals 11 residues. Assay used: immunoSEQ multiplex PCR; TCRdb lists only in-frame clones, some missing. Of approximately 2.5 million clones in the sample, roughly 93% were seen once. The sequencing input was naive CD4+ T cells from PBMCs. Subset specified: CD45RA+ positively selected. The chain employs TRBV7-2 and TRBJ2-5, with D possibly matching TRBD1 (5 bases). The TCR was taken from a man in his late teens or twenties in good health. Some clones in this sample may be carry-over from other donors' samples. The chain's CDR3 is CASSTGETQYF. CDR3 coding DNA: TGTGCCAGCAGCACAGGAGAGACCCAGTACTTC.